The clone carrying this TCR beta chain was seen a few times. The target antigen is unknown. These data come from a study of T cell repertoires in cytomegalovirus infection. Study in general: Indicated by public TCR beta signatures were CMV infection and matching HLA type.

TCRdb passed the reads through MiXCR, listing each CDR3 protein once. The data contain approximately 910,000 distinct CDR3 sequences, under 40% of them singletons. V lost 4 bases to trimming and J lost 8 bases; unmatched junction nucleotides: 10. Germline lookup yields CDR1 MNHEY and CDR2 SMNVEV (reference sequence). The length of the CDR3 is 15 residues. Study-wide results and caveats: It was HLA-C-restricted CMV-specific TCR beta clonotypes that dominated the response ex vivo.

Sequenced material: cultured CD8+ T cells from PBMCs, taken from culture after CMV antigen stimulation. The V gene is TRBV27, the J gene TRBJ2-3, with TRBD1 matching 9 bases. The TCR sequence derives from a human donor in good health (CMV status not recorded). Some clones in this sample may be carry-over from other donors' samples. CDR3 nucleotide sequence: TGTGCCAGCAGTTCCAGGACAGGGGCCCTGGGTACGCAGTATTTT. It yields the protein CASSSRTGALGTQYF.